These 2 T cell receptor beta chains were all obtained from the same sample, sequenced in a study of Ad26.COV2.S vaccination and SARS-CoV-2 variants. Noted treatment: 15 to 20 received Ad26.COV2.S at low or high dose, single or two shots; 5 received placebo; per-sample allocation not given. Sampling happened 63 days after the first vaccine or placebo injection. Data came from immunoSEQ multiplex PCR; TCRdb stores just in-frame clones and leaves some out. The data show around 340,000 clones, 86% seen once. The sample here was peripheral blood, taken in a trial of Ad26.COV2.S vaccine versus placebo. These receptor sequences come from a person aged 18-60 years who received the Ad26.COV2.S COVID-19 vaccine or a placebo.

J is TRBJ1-4 and V is TRBV9; 7 positions agree with TRBD1. CDR3 length: 16 residues. Per germline, CDR1 SGDLS and CDR2 YYNGEE. V gave up 3 bases and J gave up 2 bases; unmatched junction bases: 7. The CDR3 spells CASSGRQGPTNEKLFF. CDR3 nucleotides: TGTGCCAGCAGCGGTAGACAGGGCCCCACTAATGAAAAACTGTTTTTT.

The chain carries TRBV5-4 and TRBJ1-1; 8 bases align to TRBD1. V gave up 5 bases and J gave up 3 bases; unmatched junction bases: 9. From germline, CDR1 is SGHNT and CDR2 YYREEE (reference sequence). This CDR3 spans 15 amino acids. CDR3 loop: CASRVSGGADTEAFF. In DNA, the CDR3 is TGTGCCAGCAGGGTTTCAGGGGGCGCCGACACTGAAGCTTTCTTT. The entire variable domain, with the rest obtained from reference TRBV5-4 and TRBJ1-1, is as follows: ETGVTQSPTHLIKTRGQQVTLRCSSQSGHNTVSWYQQALGQGPQFIFQYYREEENGRGNFPPRFSGLQFPNYSSELNVNALELDDSALYLCASRVSGGADTEAFFGQGTRLTVV.